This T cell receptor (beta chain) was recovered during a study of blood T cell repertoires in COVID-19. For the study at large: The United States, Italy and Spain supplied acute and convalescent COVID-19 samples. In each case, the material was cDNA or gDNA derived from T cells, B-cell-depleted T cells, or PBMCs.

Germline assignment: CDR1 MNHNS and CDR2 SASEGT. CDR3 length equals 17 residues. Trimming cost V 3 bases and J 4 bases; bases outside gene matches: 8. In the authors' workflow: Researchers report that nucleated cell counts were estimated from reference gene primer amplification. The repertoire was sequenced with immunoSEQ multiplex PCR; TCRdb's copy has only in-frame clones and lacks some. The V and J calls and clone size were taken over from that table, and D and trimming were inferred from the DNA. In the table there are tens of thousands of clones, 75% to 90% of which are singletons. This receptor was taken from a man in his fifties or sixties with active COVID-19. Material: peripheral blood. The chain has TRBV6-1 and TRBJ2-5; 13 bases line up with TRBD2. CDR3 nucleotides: TGTGCCAGCAGTGAGGGGACTAGCGGGACGAGACGAGAGACCCAGTACTTC. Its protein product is CASSEGTSGTRRETQYF.